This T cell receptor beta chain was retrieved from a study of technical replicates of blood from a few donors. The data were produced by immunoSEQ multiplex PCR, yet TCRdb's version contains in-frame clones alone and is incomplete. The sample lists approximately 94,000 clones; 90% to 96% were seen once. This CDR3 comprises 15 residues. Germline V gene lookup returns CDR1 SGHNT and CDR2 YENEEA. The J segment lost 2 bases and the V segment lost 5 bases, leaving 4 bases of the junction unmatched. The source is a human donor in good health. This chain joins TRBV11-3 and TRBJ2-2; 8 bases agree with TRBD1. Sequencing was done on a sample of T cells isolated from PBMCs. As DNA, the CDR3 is TGTGCCAGCAGCGTGACAGGGGTTAACACCGGGGAGCTGTTTTTT. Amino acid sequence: CASSVTGVNTGELFF. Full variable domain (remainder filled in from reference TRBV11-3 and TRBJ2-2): EAGVVQSPRYKIIEKKQPVAFWCNPISGHNTLYWYLQNLGQGPELLIRYENEEAVDDSQLPKDRFSAERLKGVDSTLKIQPAELGDSAVYLCASSVTGVNTGELFFGEGSRLTVL.